These 26 T cell receptor beta chains were sequenced from one sample in a study of T cells expressing NK-cell markers. TCRdb re-called the 5' RACE reads; every CDR3 protein appears as one record, without DNA. This table holds about 370,000 distinct CDR3 sequences. Sample: blood T cells: a sorted CD56 or NKG2C T cell subset, CD4+ or CD8+ T cells, or bulk PBMC T cells (not recorded which). The receptors derive from a woman aged 50 to 65 in good health.

The J gene is TRBJ2-1, the V gene TRBV7-8; TCRdb lists TRBD2, though no DNA is available to test this call. This CDR3 contains 18 residues. In germline, CDR1 is SGHVS, CDR2 FQNEAQ. This chain's CDR3 is CASSVLRTSGRTYNEQFF.

The chain uses TRBV5-4 and TRBJ2-5; the TCRdb D gene call, TRBD2, has no DNA to confirm it. Per germline, CDR1 SGHNT and CDR2 YYREEE (reference sequence). The CDR3 has 16 amino acids. The CDR3 loop reads CASSLGRTRGEETQYF.

The V and J genes are TRBV6-2 or TRBV6-3 and TRBJ2-3; with no DNA, the TCRdb D assignment of TRBD1 cannot be verified. Germline V gives CDR1 MNHEY, CDR2 SVGEGT. The CDR3 is made up of 15 amino acids. CDR3 region: CASSYRSYSGTPQYF.

The chain uses TRBV6-5 and TRBJ2-7; there is no DNA to check the TCRdb D call of TRBD1. The CDR3 contains 14 residues. Germline values: CDR1 MNHEY, CDR2 SVGAGI. This chain's CDR3 is CASSYDRTAYEQYF.

The V gene is TRBV6-1, the J gene TRBJ1-2. Per the germline V gene, CDR1 is MNHNS and CDR2 is SASEGT. There are 14 residues in the CDR3. CDR3 amino acids: CASRVSGLSGGYTF.

This rearrangement joins TRBV7-9 to TRBJ2-1; as DNA is missing, the TRBD1 call by TCRdb cannot be tested. Germline V CDR1 and CDR2: SEHNR, FQNEAQ (reference sequence). CDR3 size: 14 residues. CDR3 sequence reads: CASAPLSGYNEQFF.

The chain joins TRBV12-3 or TRBV12-4 to TRBJ2-5; TCRdb lists TRBD2, though no DNA is available to test this call. The CDR3 spans 17 residues. The CDR3 reads CASSQGLAGGSQETQYF.

V and J are TRBV12-3 or TRBV12-4 and TRBJ1-5. The CDR3 loop spans 16 amino acids. CDR3 protein: CASSLAMSDSNQPQHF.

The rearrangement joins TRBV2 to TRBJ2-3. CDR3 length equals 13 residues. Germline V gene lookup returns CDR1 SNHLY and CDR2 FYNNEI. The CDR3 loop reads CASRLMTTDTQYF. Filled out from reference TRBV2 and TRBJ2-3, the complete variable domain reads EPEVTQTPSHQVTQMGQEVILRCVPISNHLYFYWYRQILGQKVEFLVSFYNNEISEKSEIFDDQFSVERPDGSNFTLKIRSTKLEDSAMYFCASRLMTTDTQYFGPGTRLTVL.

The chain employs TRBV5-1 and TRBJ2-3. CDR3 length: 16 amino acids. CDR1 is SGHRS, CDR2 YFSETQ, per germline. The CDR3: CASSLVGSLLTDTQYF.

The chain is built from TRBV14 and TRBJ2-2. This CDR3 is built from 15 residues. CDR1 and CDR2 from the germline V gene are SGHDN and FVKESK. The CDR3 loop is CASSHDVLNTGELFF.

The chain links TRBV6-5 to TRBJ2-7; TCRdb selects TRBD1, and the lack of DNA leaves this call unchecked. CDR3 length equals 12 residues. Per the germline V gene, CDR1 is MNHEY and CDR2 is SVGAGI. The CDR3 is CASRQGAGEQYF.

V usage is TRBV20-1 and J usage is TRBJ1-3. The CDR3 spans 13 residues. Germline V gene lookup returns CDR1 DFQATT and CDR2 SNEGSKA (reference sequence). The CDR3 spells CSARKPTGNTIYF.

V is TRBV3-1 and J is TRBJ2-2; TCRdb's D call, TRBD1, is unchecked because there is no DNA. The CDR3 totals 16 residues. Germline CDR1 LGHDT, CDR2 YNNKEL (reference sequence). The CDR3 protein is CASSQASRGYTGELFF.

The V and J genes are TRBV20-1 and TRBJ2-3; the D call of TRBD1 rests on TCRdb alone, since no DNA is present to check it. The CDR3 is made up of 14 amino acids. CDR1 DFQATT and CDR2 SNEGSKA come from the germline V gene (reference sequence). The CDR3 loop is CSASPGTGADTQYF.

The rearrangement uses TRBV7-2 and TRBJ2-1; TCRdb gives TRBD2 as the D gene, but with no DNA this cannot be confirmed. CDR3 length equals 15 residues. Germline assignment: CDR1 SGHTA and CDR2 FQGNSA. The CDR3 is CASSLELAGANEQFF. The full variable domain, with the rest looked up from reference TRBV7-2 and TRBJ2-1, is GAGVSQSPSNKVTEKGKDVELRCDPISGHTALYWYRQSLGQGLEFLIYFQGNSAPDKSGLPSDRFSAERTGGSVSTLTIQRTQQEDSAVYLCASSLELAGANEQFFGPGTRLTVL.

This chain links TRBV6-5 with TRBJ1-6. Germline V lookup: CDR1 MNHEY, CDR2 SVGAGI. The CDR3 is made up of 15 amino acids. CDR3 amino acids: CASSPLVWANSPLHF.

The rearrangement uses TRBV29-1 and TRBJ2-3; as DNA is missing, the TRBD1 call by TCRdb cannot be tested. The CDR3 length is 18 residues. The V gene's germline CDR1 is SQVTM and CDR2 ANQGSEA. The CDR3 protein is CSVDDLRGRSKGRGTQYF.

The chain combines TRBV12-5 with TRBJ2-1; no DNA is available, so the TRBD1 call from TCRdb remains unchecked. CDR1 and CDR2 from the germline V gene are LGHNT and FRNRAP. The CDR3 covers 15 residues. CDR3 sequence: CASGLVGTDLNEQFF.

J is TRBJ2-1 and V is TRBV12-3 or TRBV12-4; there is no DNA to check the TCRdb D call of TRBD1. CDR3 length: 16 amino acids. The CDR3 sequence is CASSFLTGTGDNEQFF.

The chain has TRBV19 and TRBJ2-3; as DNA is missing, the TRBD1 call by TCRdb cannot be tested. Germline CDR1 LNHDA, CDR2 SQIVND (reference sequence). This CDR3 spans 16 amino acids. The CDR3 protein is CASSSGQMESTDTQYF. Full variable domain (missing parts from reference TRBV19 and TRBJ2-3): DGGITQSPKYLFRKEGQNVTLSCEQNLNHDAMYWYRQDPGQGLRLIYYSQIVNDFQKGDIAEGYSVSREKKESFPLTVTSAQKNPTAFYLCASSSGQMESTDTQYFGPGTRLTVL.

The rearrangement uses TRBV20-1 and TRBJ2-1. CDR3 size: 12 residues. CDR1 is DFQATT, CDR2 SNEGSKA, per germline (reference sequence). The CDR3 reads CSAGEAFDEQFF.

The V call is TRBV7-3, the J call TRBJ2-1; the D gene TCRdb calls, TRBD1, cannot be checked with no DNA. The CDR3 has 15 amino acids. Germline CDR1 SGHTA, CDR2 FQGTGA. CDR3 in amino acids: CASSLGPTPTNEQFF.

V is TRBV5-6 and J is TRBJ1-5; there is no DNA to check the TCRdb D call of TRBD1. Germline lookup yields CDR1 SGHDT and CDR2 YYEEEE. The CDR3 spans 15 residues. The CDR3 sequence is CASSSGDRSHQPQHF.

The CDR3 is CASIGQVPYNEQFF. The chain carries TRBV12-3 or TRBV12-4 and TRBJ2-1; TCRdb outputs TRBD1, but without DNA this stays unchecked. The CDR3 covers 14 residues.

J is TRBJ2-1 and V is TRBV19; absent DNA, TCRdb's TRBD2 call cannot be checked. The CDR3 consists of 17 residues. CDR1 and CDR2 from the germline V gene are LNHDA and SQIVND (reference sequence). CDR3 sequence: CASSISSQGGIYNEQFF. The variable domain in full, with the rest retrieved from reference TRBV19 and TRBJ2-1, is DGGITQSPKYLFRKEGQNVTLSCEQNLNHDAMYWYRQDPGQGLRLIYYSQIVNDFQKGDIAEGYSVSREKKESFPLTVTSAQKNPTAFYLCASSISSQGGIYNEQFFGPGTRLTVL.